One T cell receptor (beta chain) is described in this entry. The antigen remains unidentified. Unmatched junction bases numbered 7, after V lost 2 bases and J lost 10 bases. Germline lookup yields CDR1 WNHNN and CDR2 SYGVQD (reference sequence). This CDR3 has 15 residues. This specimen comes from a study of cytomegalovirus exposure and HLA in healthy donors. Notes on the study in general: There were reportedly fewer N-insertions in an Asian-associated ancestry cluster than the roughly 700-donor mean, in a later analysis.

A multiplex PCR was run with 60 Vbeta primers and 13 Jbeta primers. Assay used: immunoSEQ multiplex PCR; TCRdb lists only in-frame clones, some missing. The sample holds more than 85,000 clones, roughly 63% seen once. The source material was PBMCs. The sequence derives from a woman in her 70s in good health and CMV-seropositive. This sequence joins TRBV10-1 and TRBJ1-4; 10 nucleotides match TRBD1. This chain's CDR3 is CASSEAGTGDVKLFF. DNA for the CDR3: TGCGCCAGCAGTGAGGCCGGGACAGGGGACGTAAAACTGTTTTTT.